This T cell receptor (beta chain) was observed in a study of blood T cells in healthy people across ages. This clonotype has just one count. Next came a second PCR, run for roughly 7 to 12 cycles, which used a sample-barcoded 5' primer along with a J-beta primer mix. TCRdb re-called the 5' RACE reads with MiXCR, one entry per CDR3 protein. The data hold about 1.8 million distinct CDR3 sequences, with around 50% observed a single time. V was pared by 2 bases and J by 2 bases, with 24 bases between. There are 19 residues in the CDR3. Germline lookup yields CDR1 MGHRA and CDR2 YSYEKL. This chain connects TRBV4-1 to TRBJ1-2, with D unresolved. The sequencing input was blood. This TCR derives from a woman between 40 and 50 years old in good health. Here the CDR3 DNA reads TGCGCCAGCAGCCAATTCCCCCGGGAAGACCCCTCAGAAAACTATGGCTACACCTTC. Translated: CASSQFPREDPSENYGYTF.